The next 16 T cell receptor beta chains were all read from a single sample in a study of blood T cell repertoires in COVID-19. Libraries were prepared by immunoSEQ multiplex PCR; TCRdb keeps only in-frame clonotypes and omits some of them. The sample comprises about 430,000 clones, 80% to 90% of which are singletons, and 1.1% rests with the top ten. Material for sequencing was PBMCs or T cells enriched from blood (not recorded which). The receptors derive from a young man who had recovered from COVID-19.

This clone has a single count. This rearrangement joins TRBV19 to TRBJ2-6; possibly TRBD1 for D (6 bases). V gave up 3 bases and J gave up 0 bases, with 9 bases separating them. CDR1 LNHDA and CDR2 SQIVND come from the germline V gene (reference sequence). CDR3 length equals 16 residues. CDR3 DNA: TGTGCCAGTAGTATGACAGGACCCTCTGGGGCCAACGTCCTGACTTTC. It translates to CASSMTGPSGANVLTF.

The CDR3 DNA sequence: TGCAGTGCTAGAGATCGGGGGTACACCTTC. Translating gives CSARDRGYTF. V is TRBV20-1 and J is TRBJ1-2; tentatively, D is TRBD1 (5 bases). The CDR3 extends over 10 amino acids. Germline CDR1 and CDR2: DFQATT and SNEGSKA (reference sequence). V was trimmed by 0 bases and J by 11 bases, leaving 7 bases between them.

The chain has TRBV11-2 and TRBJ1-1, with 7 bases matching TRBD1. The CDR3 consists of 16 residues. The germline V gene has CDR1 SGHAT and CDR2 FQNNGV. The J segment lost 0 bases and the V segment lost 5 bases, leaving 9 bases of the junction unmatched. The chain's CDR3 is CASSPTPGTVNTEAFF. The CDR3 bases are TGTGCCAGCAGCCCCACCCCCGGGACAGTGAACACTGAAGCTTTCTTT.

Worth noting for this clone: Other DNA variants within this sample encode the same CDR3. The chain's CDR3 is CASSLERDTEAFF. The CDR3 nucleotides read TGTGCCAGCAGCTTAGAGCGGGACACTGAAGCTTTCTTT. The rearrangement links TRBV11-3 to TRBJ1-1; D is undetermined. The germline V and J ends were trimmed by 0 bases and 3 bases, with 5 bases remaining between them. Germline V gene lookup returns CDR1 SGHNT and CDR2 YENEEA. The CDR3 has 13 amino acids.

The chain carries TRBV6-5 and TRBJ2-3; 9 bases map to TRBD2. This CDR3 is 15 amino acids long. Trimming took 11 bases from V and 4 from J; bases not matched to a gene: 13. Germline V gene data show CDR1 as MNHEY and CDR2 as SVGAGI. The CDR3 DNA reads TGTGCCGCGCGCCTAGCGGGGTTTAACGCAGATACGCAGTATTTT. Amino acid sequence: CAARLAGFNADTQYF.

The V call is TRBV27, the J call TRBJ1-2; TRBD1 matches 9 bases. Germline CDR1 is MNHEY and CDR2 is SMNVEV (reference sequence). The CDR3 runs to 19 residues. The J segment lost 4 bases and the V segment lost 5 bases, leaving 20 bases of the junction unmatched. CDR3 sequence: CASSPRSFGTGGLGYGYTF. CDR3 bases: TGTGCCAGCAGTCCTAGGTCCTTTGGAACAGGGGGCCTTGGCTATGGCTACACCTTC.

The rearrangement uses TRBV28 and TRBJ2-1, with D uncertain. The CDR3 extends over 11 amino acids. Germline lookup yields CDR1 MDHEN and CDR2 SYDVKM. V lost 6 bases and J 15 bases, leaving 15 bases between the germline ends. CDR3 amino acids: CASSQTYWWFF. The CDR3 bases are TGTGCCAGCAGCCAAACGTACTGGTGGTTCTTC.

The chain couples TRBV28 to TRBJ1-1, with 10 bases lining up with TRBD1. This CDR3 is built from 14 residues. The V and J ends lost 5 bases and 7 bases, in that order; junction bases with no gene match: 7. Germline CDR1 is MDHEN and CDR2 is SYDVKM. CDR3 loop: CASSRTGGYIEAFF. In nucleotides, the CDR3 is TGTGCCAGCAGTCGGACAGGGGGTTATATTGAAGCTTTCTTT.

CDR3 DNA: TGTGCCAGCAGCTTGGGGACAGGGCGGTACGAGCAGTACTTC. It is translated as CASSLGTGRYEQYF. The chain combines TRBV5-4 with TRBJ2-7, with 8 bases aligning to TRBD1. The CDR3 runs to 14 residues. V gave up 0 bases and J gave up 4 bases; unmatched junction bases: 3. Germline values: CDR1 SGHNT, CDR2 YYREEE (reference sequence).

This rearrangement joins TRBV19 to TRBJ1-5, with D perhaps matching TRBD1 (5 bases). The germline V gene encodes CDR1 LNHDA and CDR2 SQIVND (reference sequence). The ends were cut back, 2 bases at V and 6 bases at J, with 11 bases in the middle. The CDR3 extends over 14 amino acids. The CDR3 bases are TGTGCCAGTAGTATACAGGGTCATACTCAGCCCCAGCATTTT. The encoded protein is CASSIQGHTQPQHF.

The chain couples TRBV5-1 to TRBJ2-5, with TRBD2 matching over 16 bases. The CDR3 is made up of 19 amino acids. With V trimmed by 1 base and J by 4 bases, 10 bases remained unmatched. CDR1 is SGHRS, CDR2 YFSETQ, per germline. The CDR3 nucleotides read TGCGCCAGCAGCTTGCCCGGGACTAGCGGGAGGGCCGGGGGAGAGACCCAGTACTTC. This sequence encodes CASSLPGTSGRAGGETQYF.

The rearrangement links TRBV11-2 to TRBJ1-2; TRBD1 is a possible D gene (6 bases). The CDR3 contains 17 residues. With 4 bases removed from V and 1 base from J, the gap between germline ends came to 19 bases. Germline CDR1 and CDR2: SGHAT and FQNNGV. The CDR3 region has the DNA TGTGCCAGCAGCTCTCTCCCCCGGGACAACATTAACTATGGCTACACCTTC. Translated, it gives CASSSLPRDNINYGYTF. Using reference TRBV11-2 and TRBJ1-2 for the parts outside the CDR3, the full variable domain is EAGVAQSPRYKIIEKRQSVAFWCNPISGHATLYWYQQILGQGPKLLIQFQNNGVVDDSQLPKDRFSAERLKGVDSTLKIQPAKLEDSAVYLCASSSLPRDNINYGYTFGSGTRLTVV.

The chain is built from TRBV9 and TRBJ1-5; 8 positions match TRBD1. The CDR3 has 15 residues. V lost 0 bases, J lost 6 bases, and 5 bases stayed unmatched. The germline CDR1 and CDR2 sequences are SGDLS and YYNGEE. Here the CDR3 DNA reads TGTGCCAGCAGCGTAGGGACAGGGAACGGTCAGCCCCAGCATTTT. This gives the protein CASSVGTGNGQPQHF.

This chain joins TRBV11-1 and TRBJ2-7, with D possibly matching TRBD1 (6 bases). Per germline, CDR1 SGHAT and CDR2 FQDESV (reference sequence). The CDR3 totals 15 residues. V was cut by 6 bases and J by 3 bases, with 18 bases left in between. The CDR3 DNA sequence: TGTGCCAGCAGTTCTTCCGGGACACAACACTACGAGCAGTACTTC. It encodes CASSSSGTQHYEQYF.

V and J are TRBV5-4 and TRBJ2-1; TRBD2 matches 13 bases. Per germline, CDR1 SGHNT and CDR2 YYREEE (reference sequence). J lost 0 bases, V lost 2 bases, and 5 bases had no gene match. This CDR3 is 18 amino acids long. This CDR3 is CASSFPWTSGSSYNEQFF. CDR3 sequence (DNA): TGTGCCAGCAGCTTCCCATGGACTAGCGGGAGCTCCTACAATGAGCAGTTCTTC.

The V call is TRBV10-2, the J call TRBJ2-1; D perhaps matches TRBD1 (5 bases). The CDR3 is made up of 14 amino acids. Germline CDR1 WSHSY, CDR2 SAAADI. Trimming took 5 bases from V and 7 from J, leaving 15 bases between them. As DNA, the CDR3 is TGCGCCAGCAGTCAGGTCACAGGTGAGAATGAGCAGTTCTTC. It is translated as CASSQVTGENEQFF.